These 7 T cell receptor beta chains originate from one sample sequenced in a study of CD8 T cells in ankylosing spondylitis. Study observations and caveats: Blood from ankylosing spondylitis patients appeared to carry a characteristic roughly eight-variant TCR beta motif.

For these TCRs, the target antigens are not known. One entry per CDR3 protein, called by TCRdb with MiXCR from the 5' RACE reads. The sample yields more than 500,000 distinct CDR3 sequences, roughly 5.2% seen once. Sequenced input: blood, either unsorted or a sorted T cell fraction (not recorded which). The receptors here all came from a male donor with ankylosing spondylitis.

In its sample, this clonotype was seen many times. V usage is TRBV20-1 and J usage is TRBJ1-4; 7 bases fit TRBD1. Per germline, CDR1 DFQATT and CDR2 SNEGSKA (reference sequence). With 1 base clipped from V and 5 bases from J, the junction kept 1 base outside the gene matches. The CDR3 consists of 13 residues. CDR3 amino acids: CSARGQGNEKLFF. The CDR3 nucleotides read TGCAGTGCTAGAGGACAGGGAAATGAAAAACTGTTTTTT.

This clonotype was seen ten or more times. The CDR3 nucleotides read TGTGCCAGCAGCTCCCCGCCCACAGGTGTTTTAGCCTACGAGCAGTACTTC. Translating gives CASSSPPTGVLAYEQYF. This chain connects TRBV7-8 to TRBJ2-7; TRBD1 might be the D (5 bases). Germline CDR1 and CDR2: SGHVS and FQNEAQ. CDR3 length equals 17 residues. V shed 4 bases and J shed 2 bases, with 21 bases lying between them.

This clonotype appeared many times. This sequence joins TRBV7-9 and TRBJ2-5; TRBD2 matches at 8 bases. CDR3 length: 15 residues. CDR1 is SEHNR and CDR2 is FQNEAQ in the germline V gene (reference sequence). V trimming: 2 bases; J trimming: 5 bases; junction bases outside the gene matches: 7. For the CDR3, the DNA is TGTGCCAGCAGCTTACTAGCGGGCCTAAGTGAGACCCAGTACTTC. It codes for CASSLLAGLSETQYF.

This clonotype was counted many times. The chain is built from TRBV6-2 or TRBV6-3 and TRBJ2-7, with D possibly matching TRBD2 (5 bases). There are 13 residues in the CDR3. V shed 7 bases and J shed 5 bases, with 15 bases lying between them. Per germline, CDR1 MNHEY and CDR2 SVGEGT. DNA of the CDR3: TGTGCCAGCAACCTCGGACTGGGCCACGAGCAGTACTTC. Translated, it gives CASNLGLGHEQYF.

This clonotype was counted a few times. The chain joins TRBV5-1 to TRBJ2-5, with TRBD2 identical over 10 bases. This CDR3 comprises 15 residues. Germline CDR1 and CDR2: SGHRS and YFSETQ. Trimming cost V 0 bases and J 5 bases; bases outside gene matches: 4. This chain's CDR3 is CASSLALGLAETQYF. CDR3 DNA sequence: TGCGCCAGCAGCTTGGCCCTGGGACTAGCGGAGACCCAGTACTTC.

This clonotype was found many times. The V call is TRBV10-3, the J call TRBJ2-1; 12 bases are shared with TRBD2. This CDR3 is 16 amino acids long. Trimming took 3 bases from V and 7 from J; bases not matched to a gene: 7. CDR1 is ENHRY and CDR2 is SYGVKD in the germline V gene. CDR3 in DNA: TGTGCCATCAGTGAAAGACTAGCGGGAGTGGATAATGAGCAGTTCTTC. It encodes CAISERLAGVDNEQFF.

This clonotype showed up many times. This chain connects TRBV25-1 to TRBJ2-5, with 8 bases identical to TRBD2. CDR1 and CDR2 from the germline V gene are MGHDK and SYGVNS. The V segment lost 5 bases and the J segment 4 bases; nucleotides outside the gene matches: 6. This CDR3 contains 14 residues. CDR3 nucleotide sequence: TGTGCCAGCAGTCCCCCGGGGGGGGGAGAGACCCAGTACTTC. This gives the protein CASSPPGGGETQYF.